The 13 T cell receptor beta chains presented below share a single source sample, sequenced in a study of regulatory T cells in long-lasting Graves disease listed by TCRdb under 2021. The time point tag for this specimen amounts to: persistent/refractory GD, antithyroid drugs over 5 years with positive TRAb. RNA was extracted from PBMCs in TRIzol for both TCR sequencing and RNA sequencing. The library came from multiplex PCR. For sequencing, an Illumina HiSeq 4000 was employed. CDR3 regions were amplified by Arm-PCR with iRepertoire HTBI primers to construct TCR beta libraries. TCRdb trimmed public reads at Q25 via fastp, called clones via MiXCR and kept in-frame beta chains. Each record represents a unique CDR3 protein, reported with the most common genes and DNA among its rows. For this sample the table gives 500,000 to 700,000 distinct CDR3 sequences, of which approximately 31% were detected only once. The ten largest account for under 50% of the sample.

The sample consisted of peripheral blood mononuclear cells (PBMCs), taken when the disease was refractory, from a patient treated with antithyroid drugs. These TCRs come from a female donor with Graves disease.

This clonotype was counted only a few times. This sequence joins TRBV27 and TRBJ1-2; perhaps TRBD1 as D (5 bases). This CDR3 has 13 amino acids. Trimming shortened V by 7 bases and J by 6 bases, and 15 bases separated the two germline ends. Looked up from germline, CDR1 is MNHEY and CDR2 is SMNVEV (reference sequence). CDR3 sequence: CASTGRRGDGYTF. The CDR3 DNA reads TGTGCCAGCACCGGGCGGAGGGGTGATGGCTACACCTTC.

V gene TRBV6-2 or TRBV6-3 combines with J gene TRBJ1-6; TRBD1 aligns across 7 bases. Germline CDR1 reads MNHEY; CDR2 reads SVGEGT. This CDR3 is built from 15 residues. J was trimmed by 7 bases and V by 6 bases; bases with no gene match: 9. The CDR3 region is CASSIDRVANSPLHF. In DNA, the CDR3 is TGTGCCAGCAGCATTGACAGGGTGGCGAATTCACCCCTCCACTTT.

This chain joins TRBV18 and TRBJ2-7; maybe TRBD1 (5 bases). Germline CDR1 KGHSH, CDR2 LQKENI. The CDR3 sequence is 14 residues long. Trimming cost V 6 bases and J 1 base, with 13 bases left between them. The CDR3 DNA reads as TGTGCCAGCTCCTCGGACACAGGTTCCTACGAGCAGTACTTC. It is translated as CASSSDTGSYEQYF.

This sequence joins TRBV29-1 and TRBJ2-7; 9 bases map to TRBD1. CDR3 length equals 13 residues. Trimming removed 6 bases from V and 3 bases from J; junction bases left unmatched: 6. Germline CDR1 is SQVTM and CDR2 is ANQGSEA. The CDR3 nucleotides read TGCAGCGTCGGACAGGGGCGCTACTACGAGCAGTACTTC. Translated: CSVGQGRYYEQYF.

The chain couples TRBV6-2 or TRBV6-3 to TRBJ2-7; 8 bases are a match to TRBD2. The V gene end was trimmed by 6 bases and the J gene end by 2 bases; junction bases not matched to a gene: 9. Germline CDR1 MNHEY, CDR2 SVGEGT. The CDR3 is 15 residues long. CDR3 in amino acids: CASSRTAGDPYEQYF. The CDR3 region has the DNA TGTGCCAGCAGCCGCACAGCGGGGGACCCCTACGAGCAGTACTTC.

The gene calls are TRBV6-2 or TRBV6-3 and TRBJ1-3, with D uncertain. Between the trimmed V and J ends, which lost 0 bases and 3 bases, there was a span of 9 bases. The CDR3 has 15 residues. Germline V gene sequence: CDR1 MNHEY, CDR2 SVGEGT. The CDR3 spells CASSYSRGNGNTIYF. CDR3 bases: TGTGCCAGCAGTTACTCGAGAGGGAATGGAAACACCATATATTTT.

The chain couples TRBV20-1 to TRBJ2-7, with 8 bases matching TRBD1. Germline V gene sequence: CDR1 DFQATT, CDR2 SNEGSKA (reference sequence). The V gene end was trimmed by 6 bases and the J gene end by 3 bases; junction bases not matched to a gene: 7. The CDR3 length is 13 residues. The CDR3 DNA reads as TGCAGTGCCACTGGGACAGGAATCTACGAGCAGTACTTC. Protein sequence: CSATGTGIYEQYF.

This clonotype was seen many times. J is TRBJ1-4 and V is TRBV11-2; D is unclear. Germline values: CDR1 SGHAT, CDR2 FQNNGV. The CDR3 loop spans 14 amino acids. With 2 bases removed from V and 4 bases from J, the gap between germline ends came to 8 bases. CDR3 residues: CASSLSLSNEKLFF. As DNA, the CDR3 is TGTGCCAGCAGCTTATCACTGAGTAATGAAAAACTGTTTTTT.

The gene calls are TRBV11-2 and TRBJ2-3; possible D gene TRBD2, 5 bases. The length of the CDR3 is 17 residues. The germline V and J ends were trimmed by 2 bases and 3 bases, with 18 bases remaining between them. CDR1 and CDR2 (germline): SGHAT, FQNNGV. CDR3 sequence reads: CASSLTGQRSRTDTQYF. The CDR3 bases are TGTGCCAGCAGCTTAACGGGTCAGCGGTCCCGGACAGATACGCAGTATTTT. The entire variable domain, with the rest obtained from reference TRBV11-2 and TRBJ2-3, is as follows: EAGVAQSPRYKIIEKRQSVAFWCNPISGHATLYWYQQILGQGPKLLIQFQNNGVVDDSQLPKDRFSAERLKGVDSTLKIQPAKLEDSAVYLCASSLTGQRSRTDTQYFGPGTRLTVL.

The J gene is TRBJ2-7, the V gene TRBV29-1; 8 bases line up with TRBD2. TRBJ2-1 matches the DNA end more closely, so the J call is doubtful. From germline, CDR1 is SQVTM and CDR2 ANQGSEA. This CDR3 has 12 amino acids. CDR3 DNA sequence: TGCAGCGGGGGACTAGGGATAAATGAGCAGTTCTTC. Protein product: CSGGLGINEQFF.

This chain's CDR3 is CASSYPPRLAGRYEQYF. DNA for the CDR3: TGTGCCAGCAGTTACCCACCCCGACTAGCGGGACGCTACGAGCAGTACTTC. The V call is TRBV6-5, the J call TRBJ2-7; 11 bases agree with TRBD2. The CDR3 length is 17 residues. In germline, CDR1 is MNHEY, CDR2 SVGAGI. V was clipped by 2 bases and J by 3 bases; unmatched bases: 9.

DNA of the CDR3: TGTGCCTGGAGTGCAGGAGGGGCCGGCTACACCTTC. It is translated as CAWSAGGAGYTF. The chain uses TRBV30 and TRBJ1-2, with D tentatively TRBD1 (5 bases). CDR3 length: 12 amino acids. Germline-derived CDR1 and CDR2 are GTSNPN and SVGIG (reference sequence). Trimming cost V 1 base and J 8 bases, with 11 bases left between them.

The CDR3 reads CASSRLVRMNTEAFF. The DNA for the CDR3 is TGTGCCAGTAGTAGGTTGGTCAGGATGAACACTGAAGCTTTCTTT. The V gene is TRBV19, the J gene TRBJ1-1; no clear D. The ends were cut back, 4 bases at V and 0 bases at J, with 12 bases in the middle. Germline CDR1 is LNHDA and CDR2 is SQIVND (reference sequence). This CDR3 contains 15 residues.